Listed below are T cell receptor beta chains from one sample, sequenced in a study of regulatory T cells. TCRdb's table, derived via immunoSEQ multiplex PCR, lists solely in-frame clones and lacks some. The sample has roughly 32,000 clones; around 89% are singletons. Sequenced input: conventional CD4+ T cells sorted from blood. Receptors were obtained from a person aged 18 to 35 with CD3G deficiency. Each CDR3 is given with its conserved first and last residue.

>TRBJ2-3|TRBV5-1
CASSLTSGSTDTQYF
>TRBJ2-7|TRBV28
CASSMALGAASGRAAYEQYF
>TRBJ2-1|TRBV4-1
CASSQAEGRGFNEQFF
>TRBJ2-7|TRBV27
CASSSRGLGYEQYF
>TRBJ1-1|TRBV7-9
CASSFGANTEAFF
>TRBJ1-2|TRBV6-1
CASSEETARYGYTF
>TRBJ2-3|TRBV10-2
CASSESGLAGHTDTQYF
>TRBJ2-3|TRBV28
CASSSLRVASTDTQYF
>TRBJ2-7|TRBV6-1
CASSETTGMGYEQYF
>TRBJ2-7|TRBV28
CASSLSGRREQYF
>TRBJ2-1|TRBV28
CASSPVSGSRASNEQFF
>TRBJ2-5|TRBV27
CASSPRPGGETQYF
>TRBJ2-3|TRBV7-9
CASSLTGGTDTQYF
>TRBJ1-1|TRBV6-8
CARWRAGLNTEAFF
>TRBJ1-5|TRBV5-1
CASSGSRDRGPIQPQHF
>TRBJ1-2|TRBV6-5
CASSRDSRVYGYTF
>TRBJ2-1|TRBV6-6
CASSYSRGGIVF
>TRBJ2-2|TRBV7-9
CASSLGSGRTGELFF
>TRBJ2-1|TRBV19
CASSIDAGAAEQFF
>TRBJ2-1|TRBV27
CASSPQGGNEQFF
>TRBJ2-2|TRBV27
CASSSIGTSGSKEKLFF
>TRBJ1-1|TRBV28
CASSPQGNWDTEAFF
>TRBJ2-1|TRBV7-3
CASSRYNEQFF
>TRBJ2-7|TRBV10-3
CAISGSGGPHEQYF
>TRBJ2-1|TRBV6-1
CASTSGHSYNEQFF
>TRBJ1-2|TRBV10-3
CAISVSGDYGYTF
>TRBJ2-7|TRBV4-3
CASSQKDRDHEQYF
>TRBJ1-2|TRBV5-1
CASSAGGPNGYTF
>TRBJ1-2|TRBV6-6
CASSPTGFTSYTF
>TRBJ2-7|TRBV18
CASSPGLANEQYF
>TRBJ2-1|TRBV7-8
CASSTRTHNEQFF
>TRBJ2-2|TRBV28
CASSSGTENTGELFF
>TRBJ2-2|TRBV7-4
CASSLDWNTGELFF
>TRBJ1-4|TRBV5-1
CASSLGTGGREKLFF
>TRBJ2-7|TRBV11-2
CASSPPGQRGGYEQYF
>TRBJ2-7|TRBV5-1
CASSLVDSTGMSYEQYF
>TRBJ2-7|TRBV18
CASSQGTGSPYEQYF
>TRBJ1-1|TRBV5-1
CASSLGGNTEAFF
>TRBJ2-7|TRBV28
CASSFSQGAYEQYF
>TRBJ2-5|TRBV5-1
CASSWASRETQYF
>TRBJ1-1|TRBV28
CASHAAGLNTEAFF
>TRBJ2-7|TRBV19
CASSRRGFYEQYF
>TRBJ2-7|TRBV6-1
CASSDNRLYYEQYF
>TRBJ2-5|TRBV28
CASSSRQLLEETQYF
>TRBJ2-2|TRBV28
CASTPPGTGELFF
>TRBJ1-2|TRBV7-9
CASGRTGDSNYGYTF
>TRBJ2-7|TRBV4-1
CASSLEQGYEQYF
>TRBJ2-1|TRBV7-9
CASSSSRDRYNEQFF
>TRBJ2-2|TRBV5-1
CASSPPGGGATGELFF
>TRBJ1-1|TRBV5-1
CASSPSTHGNTEAFF
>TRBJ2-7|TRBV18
CASSPGNSAYEQYF
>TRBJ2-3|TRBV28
CASSTSGIQDTQYF
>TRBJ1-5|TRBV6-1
CATKAVMNQPQHF
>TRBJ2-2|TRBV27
CASSSAGYGELFF
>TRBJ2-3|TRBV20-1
CSAVGGSTQYF